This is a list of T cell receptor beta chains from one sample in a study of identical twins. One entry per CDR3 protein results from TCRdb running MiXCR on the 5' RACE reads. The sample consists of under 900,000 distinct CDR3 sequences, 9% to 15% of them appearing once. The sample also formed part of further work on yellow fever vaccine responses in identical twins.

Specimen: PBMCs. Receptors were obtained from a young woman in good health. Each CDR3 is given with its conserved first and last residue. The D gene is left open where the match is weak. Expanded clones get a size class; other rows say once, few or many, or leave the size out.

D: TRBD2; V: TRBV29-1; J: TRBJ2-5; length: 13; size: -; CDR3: CSVTGLATETQYF; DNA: TGCAGCGTTACTGGACTAGCGACGGAGACCCAGTACTTC
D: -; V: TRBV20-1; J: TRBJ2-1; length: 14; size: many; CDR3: CSAISGEVYNEQFF; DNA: TGCAGTGCAATTAGCGGCGAAGTCTACAATGAGCAGTTCTTC
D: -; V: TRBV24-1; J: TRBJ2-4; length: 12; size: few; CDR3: CATQGEENIQYF; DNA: TGTGCCACCCAGGGAGAAGAAAACATTCAGTACTTC
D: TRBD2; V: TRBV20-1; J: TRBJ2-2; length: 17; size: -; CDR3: CSASRLAGGRPTGELFF; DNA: TGCAGTGCTAGCAGACTAGCGGGGGGGCGTCCCACCGGGGAGCTGTTTTTT
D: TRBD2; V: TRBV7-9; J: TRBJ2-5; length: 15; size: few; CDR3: CASSFRVWGGETQYF; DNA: TGTGCCAGCAGCTTTCGGGTATGGGGGGGAGAGACCCAGTACTTC
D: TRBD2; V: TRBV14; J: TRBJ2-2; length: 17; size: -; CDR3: CASSLSGGAVSTGELFF; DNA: TGTGCCAGCAGCCTAAGCGGGGGGGCCGTCTCCACCGGGGAGCTGTTTTTT
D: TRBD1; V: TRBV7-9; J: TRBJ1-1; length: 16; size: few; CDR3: CASSPSTGLMFTEAFF; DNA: TGTGCCAGCAGCCCTTCGACAGGGTTGATGTTCACTGAAGCTTTCTTT
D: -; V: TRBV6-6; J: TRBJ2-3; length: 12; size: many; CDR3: CASSQLTDTQYF; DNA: TGTGCCAGCAGCCAACTAACAGATACGCAGTATTTT
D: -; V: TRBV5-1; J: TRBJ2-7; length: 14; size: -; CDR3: CASSPRDGDLGQYF; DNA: TGCGCCAGCAGCCCCCGGGACGGAGATTTGGGGCAGTACTTC
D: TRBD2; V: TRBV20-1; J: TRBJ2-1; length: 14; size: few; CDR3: CSARELAGPGEQFF; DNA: TGCAGTGCTAGAGAACTAGCGGGGCCAGGGGAGCAGTTCTTC
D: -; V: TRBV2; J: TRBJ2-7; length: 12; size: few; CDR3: CASRVGPYEQYF; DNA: TGTGCCAGCAGGGTGGGTCCCTACGAGCAGTACTTC
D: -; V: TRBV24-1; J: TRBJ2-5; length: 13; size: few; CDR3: CATSVGTQETQYF; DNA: TGTGCCACCAGTGTCGGGACTCAAGAGACCCAGTACTTC
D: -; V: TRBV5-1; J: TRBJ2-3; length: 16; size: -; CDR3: CASSLRRDFSTDTQYF; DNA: TGCGCCAGCAGCTTGAGGCGGGACTTTAGCACAGATACGCAGTATTTT
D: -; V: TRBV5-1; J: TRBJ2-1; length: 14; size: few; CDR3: CASSLGQDRHEQFF; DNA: TGCGCCAGCAGCTTGGGGCAGGATAGGCATGAGCAGTTCTTC
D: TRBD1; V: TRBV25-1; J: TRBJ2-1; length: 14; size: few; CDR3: CASSEPRDSGEQFF; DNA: TGTGCCAGCAGTGAGCCCCGGGACAGCGGTGAGCAGTTCTTC
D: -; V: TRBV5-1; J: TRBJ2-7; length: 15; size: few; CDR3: CASSLEGAATYEQYF; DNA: TGCGCCAGCAGCTTGGAAGGGGCCGCTACCTACGAGCAGTACTTC
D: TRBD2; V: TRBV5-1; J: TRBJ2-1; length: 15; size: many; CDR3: CASSIPGLAGGEQFF; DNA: TGCGCCAGCAGTATACCGGGACTAGCGGGGGGTGAGCAGTTCTTC
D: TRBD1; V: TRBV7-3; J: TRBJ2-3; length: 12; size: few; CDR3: CASSFSGQGFHF; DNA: TGTGCCAGCAGCTTCTCGGGACAGGGTTTTCATTTT
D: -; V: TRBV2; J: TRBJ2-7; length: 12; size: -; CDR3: CASMETSYEQYF; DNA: TGTGCCAGCATGGAGACATCCTACGAGCAGTACTTC
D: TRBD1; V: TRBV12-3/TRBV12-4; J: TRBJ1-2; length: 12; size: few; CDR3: CATTGAYYGYTF; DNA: TGTGCCACCACAGGGGCTTACTATGGCTACACCTTC
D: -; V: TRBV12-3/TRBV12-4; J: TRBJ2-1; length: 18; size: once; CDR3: CASSLRGPAGATYNEQFF; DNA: TGTGCCAGCAGTTTGAGGGGTCCCGCAGGGGCGACCTACAATGAGCAGTTCTTC
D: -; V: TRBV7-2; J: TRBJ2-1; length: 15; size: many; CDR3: CASSLAGVPYNEQFF; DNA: TGTGCCAGCAGCTTAGCGGGAGTCCCCTACAATGAGCAGTTCTTC
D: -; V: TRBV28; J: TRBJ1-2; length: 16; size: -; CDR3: CASSPRGLQDNYGYTF; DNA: TGTGCCAGCAGTCCAAGGGGCCTCCAGGATAACTATGGCTACACCTTC
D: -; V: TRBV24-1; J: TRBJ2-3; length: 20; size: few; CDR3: CATSDGRFLGVDTMTDTQYF; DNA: TGTGCCACCAGTGATGGGAGATTTCTTGGGGTCGACACCATGACAGATACGCAGTATTTT
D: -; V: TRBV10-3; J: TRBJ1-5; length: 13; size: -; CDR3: CAISPSSNQPQHF; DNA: TGTGCCATCAGCCCCTCTTCGAATCAGCCCCAGCATTTT
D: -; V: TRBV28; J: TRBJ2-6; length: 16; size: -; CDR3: CATSRQGASGANVLTF; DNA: TGTGCCACCAGCAGACAAGGGGCCTCTGGGGCCAACGTCCTGACTTTC
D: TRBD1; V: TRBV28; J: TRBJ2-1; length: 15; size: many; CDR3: CASSFSGQGYDEQFF; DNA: TGTGCCAGCAGTTTTTCGGGACAGGGATATGATGAGCAGTTCTTC
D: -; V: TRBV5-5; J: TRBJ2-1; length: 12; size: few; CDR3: CASSFDRNEQFF; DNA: TGTGCCAGCAGCTTTGATAGGAATGAGCAGTTCTTC
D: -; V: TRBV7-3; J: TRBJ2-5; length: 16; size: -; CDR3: CASSLTRVAAQETQYF; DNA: TGTGCCAGCAGCTTAACGAGGGTAGCGGCACAGGAGACCCAGTACTTC
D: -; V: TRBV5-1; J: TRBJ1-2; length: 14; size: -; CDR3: CASSFTDTGDGYTF; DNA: TGCGCCAGCAGCTTCACTGACACGGGAGATGGCTACACCTTC
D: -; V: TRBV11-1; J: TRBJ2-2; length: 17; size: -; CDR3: CASSGGRWGPNTGELFF; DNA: TGTGCCAGCAGCGGTGGAAGATGGGGACCGAACACCGGGGAGCTGTTTTTT
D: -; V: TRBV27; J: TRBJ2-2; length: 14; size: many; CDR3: CASSSGTNTGELFF; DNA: TGTGCCAGCAGTAGCGGTACGAACACCGGGGAGCTGTTTTTT
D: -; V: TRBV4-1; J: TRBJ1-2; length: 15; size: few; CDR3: CASSQASTGDYGYTF; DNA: TGCGCCAGCAGCCAAGCCTCCACTGGGGACTATGGCTACACCTTC
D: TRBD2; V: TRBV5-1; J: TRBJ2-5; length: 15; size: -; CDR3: CASSSLGLVGETQYF; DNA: TGCGCCAGCAGCTCCCTGGGACTAGTAGGAGAGACCCAGTACTTC
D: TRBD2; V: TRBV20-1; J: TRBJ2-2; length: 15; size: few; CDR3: CSARDLAGATGELFF; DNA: TGCAGTGCTAGAGATTTAGCGGGAGCCACCGGGGAGCTGTTTTTT
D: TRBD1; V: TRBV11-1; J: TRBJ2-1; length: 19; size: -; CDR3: CASSFPGTGGLSAYNEQFF; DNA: TGTGCCAGCAGCTTTCCCGGGACAGGGGGCCTCTCGGCCTACAATGAGCAGTTCTTC
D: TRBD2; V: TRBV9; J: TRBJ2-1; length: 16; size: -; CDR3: CASSIRLAGGANEQFF; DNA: TGTGCCAGCAGCATAAGACTAGCGGGGGGGGCGAATGAGCAGTTCTTC
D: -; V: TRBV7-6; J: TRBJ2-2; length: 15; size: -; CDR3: CASSLGNMVAGELFF; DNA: TGTGCCAGCAGCTTAGGCAACATGGTCGCCGGGGAGCTGTTTTTT
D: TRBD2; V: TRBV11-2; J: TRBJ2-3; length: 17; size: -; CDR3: CASSSPFGGARWDTQYF; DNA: TGTGCCAGCAGCTCGCCCTTCGGGGGGGCTCGATGGGATACGCAGTATTTT
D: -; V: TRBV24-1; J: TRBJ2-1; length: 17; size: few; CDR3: CATSDPRRGSSYNEQFF; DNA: TGTGCCACCAGTGACCCGAGGAGGGGGAGCTCCTACAATGAGCAGTTCTTC
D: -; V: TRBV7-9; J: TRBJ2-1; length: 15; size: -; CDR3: CASSETRGTYNEQFF; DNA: TGTGCCAGCAGCGAAACTAGGGGGACCTACAATGAGCAGTTCTTC
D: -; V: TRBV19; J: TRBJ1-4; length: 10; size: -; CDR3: CASRNEKLFF; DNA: TGTGCCAGTAGGAATGAAAAACTGTTTTTT
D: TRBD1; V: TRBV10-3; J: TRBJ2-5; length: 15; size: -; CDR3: CAISEGDSTQETQYF; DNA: TGTGCCATCAGTGAGGGGGACAGTACACAAGAGACCCAGTACTTC
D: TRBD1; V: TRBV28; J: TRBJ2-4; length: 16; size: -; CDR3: CASISGTGLAKNIQYF; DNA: TGTGCCAGCATTTCCGGGACAGGGCTAGCCAAAAACATTCAGTACTTC
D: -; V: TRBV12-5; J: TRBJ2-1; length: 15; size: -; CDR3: CASGLRGEGGDEQFF; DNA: TGTGCTAGTGGTTTGAGGGGGGAGGGCGGTGATGAGCAGTTCTTC
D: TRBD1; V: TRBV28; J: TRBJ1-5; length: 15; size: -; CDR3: CASSFPGQKGQPQHF; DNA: TGTGCCAGCAGTTTTCCGGGACAGAAGGGTCAGCCCCAGCATTTT